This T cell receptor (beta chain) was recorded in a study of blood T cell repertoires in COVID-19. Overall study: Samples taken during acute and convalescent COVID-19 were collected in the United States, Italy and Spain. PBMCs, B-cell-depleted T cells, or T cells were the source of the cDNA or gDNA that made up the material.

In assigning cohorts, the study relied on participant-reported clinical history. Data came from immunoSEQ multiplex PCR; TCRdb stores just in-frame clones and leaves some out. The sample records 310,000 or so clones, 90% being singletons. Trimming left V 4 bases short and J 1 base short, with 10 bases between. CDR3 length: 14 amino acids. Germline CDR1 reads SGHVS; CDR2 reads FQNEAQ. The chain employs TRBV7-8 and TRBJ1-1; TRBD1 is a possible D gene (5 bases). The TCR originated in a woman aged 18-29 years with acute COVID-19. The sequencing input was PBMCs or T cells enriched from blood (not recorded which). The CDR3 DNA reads TGTGCCAGCAGCTCGTACGGGGGGAACACTGAAGCTTTCTTT. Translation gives CASSSYGGNTEAFF.